Following are 27 T cell receptor beta chains from one sample sequenced in a study of blood T cell repertoires in COVID-19. The table came from immunoSEQ multiplex PCR; TCRdb's copy has only in-frame clones and leaves some out. The data contain approximately 280,000 clones, 89% of them seen just once; the ten biggest clones take up approximately 2.2%. The sequenced material came from peripheral blood. These TCRs come from a man aged 45-60 years with acute or convalescent COVID-19.

This chain connects TRBV5-4 to TRBJ2-1; D possibly corresponds to TRBD1 (5 bases). CDR3 size: 16 residues. Germline V gives CDR1 SGHNT, CDR2 YYREEE (reference sequence). V was shortened by 4 bases and J by 0 bases, with 14 bases between the two germline ends. In DNA, the CDR3 is TGTGCCAGCAGCCCCCTAGGGGCGACCTCCTACAATGAGCAGTTCTTC. Translated: CASSPLGATSYNEQFF.

The V call is TRBV27, the J call TRBJ1-6; D not certain. The CDR3 runs 15 residues. Looked up from germline, CDR1 is MNHEY and CDR2 is SMNVEV (reference sequence). The V end was cut by 4 bases, the J end by 3 bases, with 10 bases between. CDR3 in amino acids: CASSSFADYNSPLHF. The CDR3 DNA reads TGTGCCAGCAGTTCCTTCGCGGACTATAATTCACCCCTCCACTTT.

The genes are TRBV19 and TRBJ1-3, with TRBD1 matching 8 bases. The V gene's germline CDR1 is LNHDA and CDR2 SQIVND (reference sequence). This CDR3 has 13 amino acids. V lost 5 bases, J lost 6 bases, and 3 bases stayed unmatched. CDR3 DNA sequence: TGTGCCAGTAGTCCAGGGGGCGTAAACACCATATATTTT. This codes for CASSPGGVNTIYF.

The J gene is TRBJ2-1, the V gene TRBV11-2; 10 bases map to TRBD1. Germline V lookup: CDR1 SGHAT, CDR2 FQNNGV. The CDR3 consists of 17 residues. V was clipped by 5 bases and J by 0 bases; unmatched bases: 7. As DNA, the CDR3 is TGTGCCAGCAGCCCCGACAGGGGGCCTAGCTCCTACAATGAGCAGTTCTTC. Translation gives CASSPDRGPSSYNEQFF.

The CDR3, as DNA: TGTGCCAGCAGCTGGGCTGGGTCCGGTCTCACTGAAGCTTTCTTT. Its protein product is CASSWAGSGLTEAFF. The gene calls are TRBV5-5 and TRBJ1-1; D not resolved. The germline V gene has CDR1 SGHKS and CDR2 YYEKEE (reference sequence). V lost 3 bases and J 4 bases, leaving 16 bases between the germline ends. The CDR3 runs to 15 residues. The complete variable domain, with remaining parts taken from reference TRBV5-5 and TRBJ1-1, reads DAGVTQSPTHLIKTRGQQVTLRCSPISGHKSVSWYQQVLGQGPQFIFQYYEKEERGRGNFPDRFSARQFPNYSSELNVNALLLGDSALYLCASSWAGSGLTEAFFGQGTRLTVV.

CDR3 amino acids: CASSPGVGQPQHF. The CDR3 DNA is TGTGCCAGCTCACCGGGAGTCGGTCAGCCCCAGCATTTT. The chain recombines TRBV18 with TRBJ1-5; D is unresolved. The CDR3 is made up of 13 amino acids. The V gene's germline CDR1 is KGHSH and CDR2 LQKENI. Trimming stripped 3 bases from V and 6 bases from J, with 9 bases between.

This clone is a singleton in its sample. This chain joins TRBV30 and TRBJ2-3; 10 bases map to TRBD2. The V gene's germline CDR1 is GTSNPN and CDR2 SVGIG (reference sequence). After removal of 2 bases from V and 4 bases from J, the junction contained 6 bases not matched to a gene. This CDR3 spans 15 amino acids. The chain's CDR3 is CAWSLLAGVADTQYF. CDR3 in DNA: TGTGCCTGGAGTCTCCTAGCGGGGGTTGCAGATACGCAGTATTTT.

The V and J genes are TRBV5-4 and TRBJ2-7, with 7 bases aligning to TRBD1. CDR3 length: 13 amino acids. Germline CDR1 is SGHNT and CDR2 is YYREEE (reference sequence). The V gene end was trimmed by 4 bases and the J gene end by 6 bases; junction bases not matched to a gene: 7. CDR3 loop: CASSVDRQGEQYF. Written as DNA, the CDR3 is TGTGCCAGCAGCGTGGACAGGCAGGGCGAGCAGTACTTC.

The chain carries TRBV9 and TRBJ2-1; 10 positions match TRBD2. Germline V gene data show CDR1 as SGDLS and CDR2 as YYNGEE. Trimming cost V 4 bases and J 6 bases; bases outside gene matches: 4. The CDR3 is 14 amino acids. Here the CDR3 reads CASSRSGGLNEQFF. CDR3 coding DNA: TGTGCCAGCAGCCGTAGCGGGGGGCTCAATGAGCAGTTCTTC.

This clone occurred once. J is TRBJ2-7 and V is TRBV5-1; 9 positions agree with TRBD1. The germline gives CDR1 SGHRS, CDR2 YFSETQ. Trimming cost V 3 bases and J 3 bases; bases outside gene matches: 7. The CDR3 has 15 amino acids. CDR3 in amino acids: CASSWLGQGIYEQYF. For the CDR3, the DNA is TGCGCCAGCAGCTGGTTGGGACAGGGTATCTACGAGCAGTACTTC. Using reference TRBV5-1 and TRBJ2-7 for the parts outside the CDR3, the full variable domain is KAGVTQTPRYLIKTRGQQVTLSCSPISGHRSVSWYQQTPGQGLQFLFEYFSETQRNKGNFPGRFSGRQFSNSRSEMNVSTLELGDSALYLCASSWLGQGIYEQYFGPGTRLTVT.

The chain employs TRBV5-1 and TRBJ1-6, with 7 bases matching TRBD1. Looked up from germline, CDR1 is SGHRS and CDR2 is YFSETQ. Trimming removed 2 bases from V and 5 bases from J; junction bases left unmatched: 4. The CDR3 consists of 15 residues. CDR3 in DNA: TGCGCCAGCAGCTTCCGGGACAGAGATAATTCACCCCTCCACTTT. Residues: CASSFRDRDNSPLHF. Using reference TRBV5-1 and TRBJ1-6 for the parts outside the CDR3, the full variable domain is KAGVTQTPRYLIKTRGQQVTLSCSPISGHRSVSWYQQTPGQGLQFLFEYFSETQRNKGNFPGRFSGRQFSNSRSEMNVSTLELGDSALYLCASSFRDRDNSPLHFGNGTRLTVT.

The V gene is TRBV2, the J gene TRBJ1-2, with unresolved D. The CDR3 covers 12 residues. Trimming shortened V by 7 bases and J by 0 bases, and 6 bases separated the two germline ends. The germline CDR1 and CDR2 sequences are SNHLY and FYNNEI. For the CDR3, the DNA is TGTGCCAGCAACAGAGCTAACTATGGCTACACCTTC. It translates to CASNRANYGYTF.

This clone was seen once. This chain connects TRBV5-4 to TRBJ2-3; D gene unclear. Per germline, CDR1 SGHNT and CDR2 YYREEE (reference sequence). Trimming took 3 bases from V and 2 from J, leaving 10 bases between them. CDR3 size: 14 residues. The CDR3 bases are TGTGCCAGCAGCTCATTCTCACTCACAGATACGCAGTATTTT. Protein: CASSSFSLTDTQYF.

V gene TRBV20-1 combines with J gene TRBJ2-2; D remains unclear. The CDR3 length is 11 residues. V was cut by 7 bases and J by 7 bases, with 10 bases left in between. From germline, CDR1 is DFQATT and CDR2 SNEGSKA (reference sequence). Here the CDR3 reads CSVSNFGELFF. CDR3 sequence (DNA): TGCAGTGTTAGCAATTTCGGGGAGCTGTTTTTT.

The rearrangement links TRBV20-1 to TRBJ1-5, with 11 bases lining up with TRBD1. CDR1 DFQATT and CDR2 SNEGSKA come from the germline V gene (reference sequence). V dropped 3 bases and J dropped 1; count of bases not matched to a gene: 5. CDR3 length: 16 residues. The CDR3 DNA reads TGCAGTGCTAGTCCCGGGACAGGGGGGAGCAATCAGCCCCAGCATTTT. Its translation is CSASPGTGGSNQPQHF.

The rearrangement joins TRBV15 to TRBJ1-3; perhaps TRBD1 as D (5 bases). Germline V gene data show CDR1 as LNHNV and CDR2 as YYDKDF (reference sequence). V lost 5 bases and J lost 0, with 8 bases in between. The CDR3 loop spans 14 amino acids. The CDR3 sequence is CATSGQSSGNTIYF. CDR3 DNA: TGTGCCACCAGCGGACAAAGCTCTGGAAACACCATATATTTT.

The V gene is TRBV6-6, the J gene TRBJ2-7; 7 nucleotides align to TRBD1. The CDR3 runs 14 residues. The V gene end was trimmed by 2 bases and the J gene end by 2 bases; junction bases not matched to a gene: 3. CDR1 is MNHNY, CDR2 SVGAGI, per germline (reference sequence). CDR3 DNA sequence: TGTGCCAGCAGTTACCGGGACAGCGCCTACGAGCAGTACTTC. It translates to CASSYRDSAYEQYF.

The gene calls are TRBV6-8 and TRBJ1-1; D is unclear. Germline CDR1 is MNHGY and CDR2 is SAAAGT. V dropped 2 bases and J dropped 9 bases, with 13 bases sitting between them. This CDR3 comprises 13 residues. The CDR3 is CASSYTETDKAFF. The CDR3 region has the DNA TGTGCCAGCAGTTACACTGAAACAGACAAAGCTTTCTTT.

The chain recombines TRBV5-1 with TRBJ1-3; D is possibly TRBD1 (5 bases). Trimming took 1 base from V and 4 from J, leaving 15 bases between them. Germline loops: CDR1 SGHRS, CDR2 YFSETQ. The CDR3 is made up of 16 amino acids. The CDR3 region is CASSLKDISPGNTIYF. The CDR3 nucleotides read TGCGCCAGCAGCTTGAAGGACATTTCCCCGGGAAACACCATATATTTT. Based on the CDR3 plus reference TRBV5-1 and TRBJ1-3, the full variable domain is KAGVTQTPRYLIKTRGQQVTLSCSPISGHRSVSWYQQTPGQGLQFLFEYFSETQRNKGNFPGRFSGRQFSNSRSEMNVSTLELGDSALYLCASSLKDISPGNTIYFGEGSWLTVV.

CDR3 bases: TGCGCCAGCAGATCAATCGCCTCAGGGGGCACTGAAGCTTTCTTT. Encoded protein: CASRSIASGGTEAFF. V and J are TRBV5-1 and TRBJ1-1; the match to TRBD1 covers 7 bases. The CDR3 has 15 amino acids. Trimming removed 5 bases from V and 4 bases from J; junction bases left unmatched: 11. The germline gives CDR1 SGHRS, CDR2 YFSETQ.

Of note for this clone: Other DNA sequences in this sample translate to the same CDR3. The chain combines TRBV3-1 (or the pseudogene TRBV3-2) with TRBJ1-1, with a possible D match to TRBD1 (5 bases). V shed 1 base and J shed 0 bases, with 6 bases lying between them. The germline gives CDR1 LGHDT, CDR2 YNNKEL (reference sequence). The CDR3 extends over 14 amino acids. The CDR3 spells CASSQGGVNTEAFF. CDR3 coding DNA: TGTGCCAGCAGCCAAGGGGGGGTGAACACTGAAGCTTTCTTT.

This rearrangement joins TRBV2 to TRBJ2-3; 10 bases fit TRBD2. The V gene end was trimmed by 1 base and the J gene end by 3 bases; junction bases not matched to a gene: 4. The CDR3 is 16 residues long. Germline values: CDR1 SNHLY, CDR2 FYNNEI. The CDR3 DNA is TGTGCCAGCAGTGAAGTTGAGCGGGGGGGAACAGATACGCAGTATTTT. Encoded protein: CASSEVERGGTDTQYF.

This chain joins TRBV7-2 and TRBJ2-3, with 10 bases lining up with TRBD2. Germline assignment: CDR1 SGHTA and CDR2 FQGNSA. This CDR3 has 16 amino acids. J was trimmed by 5 bases and V by 1 base; bases with no gene match: 6. The CDR3 coding sequence is TGTGCCAGCAGCTTAGGAGCGGGGGGGCAAATAGATACGCAGTATTTT. It translates to CASSLGAGGQIDTQYF.

For the CDR3, the DNA is TGCGCCAGCAGTGATTTTCTCTCCGAGCAGTACTTC. Translation: CASSDFLSEQYF. The chain uses TRBV10-2 and TRBJ2-7; D gene uncertain. CDR3 length equals 12 residues. Looked up from germline, CDR1 is WSHSY and CDR2 is SAAADI. Trimming removed 3 bases from V and 6 bases from J, with 9 bases in between.

The rearrangement joins TRBV6-1 to TRBJ2-1, with a weak D call TRBD2 (7 bases). The ends were cut back, 0 bases at V and 9 bases at J, with 12 bases in the middle. Germline CDR1 reads MNHNS; CDR2 reads SASEGT. The CDR3 length is 14 residues. The CDR3 region is CASSEANREGEQFF. CDR3 bases: TGTGCCAGCAGTGAAGCGAACAGGGAGGGTGAGCAGTTCTTC.

The chain uses TRBV5-5 and TRBJ1-1; 10 bases fit TRBD1. Trimming at V came to 3 bases and at J to 5 bases, leaving 4 bases not matched to a gene. The CDR3 runs 14 residues. Germline CDR1 SGHKS, CDR2 YYEKEE (reference sequence). This CDR3 reads CASSSGTGVTEAFF. The CDR3 nucleotides read TGTGCCAGCAGCTCCGGGACAGGGGTGACTGAAGCTTTCTTT.

V and J are TRBV3-1 (or the pseudogene TRBV3-2) and TRBJ2-3; D is unresolved. The CDR3 covers 13 residues. V lost 7 bases, J lost 6 bases, and 14 bases lay in between. The germline CDR1 and CDR2 sequences are LGHDT and YNNKEL (reference sequence). CDR3 in DNA: TGTGCCAGCAACGCGGTAGACTCCGATACGCAGTATTTT. Amino acid sequence: CASNAVDSDTQYF.